A selection of T cell receptor beta chains follows, all from one sample in a study of cytomegalovirus exposure and HLA in healthy donors. Method: immunoSEQ multiplex PCR; TCRdb's copy keeps in-frame clones and lacks some. This sample has fewer than 200,000 clones; around 80% occur once, and the top ten carry roughly 1.4%. Input material: PBMCs. These receptors were obtained from a man younger than 35 in good health and CMV-seronegative. Both conserved end residues are part of each CDR3.

j_call cdr3_length v_call cdr3_aa
TRBJ2-2 15 TRBV10-2 CASTKPADYTGELFF
TRBJ2-7 14 TRBV28 CASSPQGRFYEQYF
TRBJ2-2 14 TRBV2 CASNPDRATGELFF
TRBJ2-7 18 TRBV10-3 CAISESPGTSGRFYEQYF
TRBJ1-3 17 TRBV25-1 CASSEVQGAPEGNTIYF
TRBJ2-3 16 TRBV7-2 CASSLGTGILSDTQYF
TRBJ2-7 18 TRBV7-2 CASSLTPGLAGGHYEQYF
TRBJ1-1 14 TRBV10-3 CAISGERENTEAFF
TRBJ2-3 14 TRBV6-1 CASSDGPGTDTQYF
TRBJ2-7 16 TRBV6-5 CASSYLGQRDPYEQYF